This T cell receptor beta chain was sequenced during a study of neoadjuvant anti-PD-1 for oral cavity cancer. A remark on this clone: What it recognizes is unknown.

Study-wide points: Post-nivolumab, blood T cell clonality was significantly elevated in non-responders.

The protocol was immunoSEQ multiplex PCR, while the TCRdb copy is restricted to in-frame clones and leaves out a portion. The table includes roughly 16,000 clones, about 69% detected once. The patients had HPV-negative, locally advanced oral cavity squamous cell carcinoma. This CDR3 region has 13 residues. V was clipped by 5 bases and J by 3 bases, with 10 bases between them. CDR1 and CDR2 (germline): SEHNR, FQNEAQ (reference sequence). The sample was PBMCs, taken before nivolumab (anti-PD-1) treatment. V usage is TRBV7-9 and J usage is TRBJ2-5; no clear D. This clonotype originated in a person aged 40 to 85 with oral cavity squamous cell carcinoma. The CDR3 coding sequence is TGTGCCAGCAGCCACACCTTAGAAGAGACCCAGTACTTC. Translated: CASSHTLEETQYF.